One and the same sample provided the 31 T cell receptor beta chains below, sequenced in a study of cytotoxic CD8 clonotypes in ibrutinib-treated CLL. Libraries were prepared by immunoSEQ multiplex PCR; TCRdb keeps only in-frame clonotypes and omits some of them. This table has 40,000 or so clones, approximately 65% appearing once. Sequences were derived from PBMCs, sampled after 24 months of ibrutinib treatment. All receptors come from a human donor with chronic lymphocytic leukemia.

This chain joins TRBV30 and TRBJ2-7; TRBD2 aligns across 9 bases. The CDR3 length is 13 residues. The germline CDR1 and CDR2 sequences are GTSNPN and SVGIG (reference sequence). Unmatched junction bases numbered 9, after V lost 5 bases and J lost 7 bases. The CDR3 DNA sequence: TGTGCCTGGGATCTAGCGGGGCTCGGGGAGCAGTACTTC. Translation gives CAWDLAGLGEQYF.

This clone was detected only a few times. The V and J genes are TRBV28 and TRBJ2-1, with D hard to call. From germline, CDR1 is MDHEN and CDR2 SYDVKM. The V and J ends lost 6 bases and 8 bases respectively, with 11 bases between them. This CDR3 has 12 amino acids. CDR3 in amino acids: CASRPLVDEQFF. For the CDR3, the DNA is TGTGCCAGCAGACCTTTGGTGGATGAGCAGTTCTTC.

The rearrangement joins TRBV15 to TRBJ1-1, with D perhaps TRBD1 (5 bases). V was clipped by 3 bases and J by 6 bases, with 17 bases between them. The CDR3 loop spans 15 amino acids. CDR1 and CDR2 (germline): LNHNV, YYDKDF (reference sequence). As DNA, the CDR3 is TGTGCCACCAGCAGGGCTTCGGGGCTACTGGCTGAAGCTTTCTTT. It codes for CATSRASGLLAEAFF.

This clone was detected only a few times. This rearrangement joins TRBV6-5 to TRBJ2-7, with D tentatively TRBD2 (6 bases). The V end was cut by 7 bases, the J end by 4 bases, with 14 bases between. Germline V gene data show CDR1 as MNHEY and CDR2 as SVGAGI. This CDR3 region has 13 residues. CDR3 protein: CASIAAGTYEQYF. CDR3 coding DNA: TGTGCCAGCATAGCGGCAGGAACTTACGAGCAGTACTTC.

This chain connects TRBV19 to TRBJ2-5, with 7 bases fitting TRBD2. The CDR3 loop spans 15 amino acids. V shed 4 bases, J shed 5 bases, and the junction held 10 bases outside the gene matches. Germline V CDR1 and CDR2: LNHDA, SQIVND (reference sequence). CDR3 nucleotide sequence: TGTGCCAGTAGTAACTCGGGCGGGAGCGAGGAGACCCAGTACTTC. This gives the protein CASSNSGGSEETQYF.

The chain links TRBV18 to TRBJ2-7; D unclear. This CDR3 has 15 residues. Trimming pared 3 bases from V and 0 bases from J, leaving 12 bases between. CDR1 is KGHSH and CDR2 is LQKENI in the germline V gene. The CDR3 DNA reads TGTGCCAGCTCACCGAAATCCGGCTCCTCCTACGAGCAGTACTTC. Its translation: CASSPKSGSSYEQYF.

The CDR3 DNA reads as TGTGCCAGCAATCGGCGGAATGAAAAACTGTTTTTT. Translated, it gives CASNRRNEKLFF. The chain joins TRBV28 to TRBJ1-4; D unclear. Deletions cut 7 bases from V and 5 bases from J, with 8 bases between. CDR3 length: 12 amino acids. Germline CDR1 MDHEN, CDR2 SYDVKM. Using reference TRBV28 and TRBJ1-4 for the parts outside the CDR3, the full variable domain is DVKVTQSSRYLVKRTGEKVFLECVQDMDHENMFWYRQDPGLGLRLIYFSYDVKMKEKGDIPEGYSVSREKKERFSLILESASTNQTSMYLCASNRRNEKLFFGSGTQLSVL.

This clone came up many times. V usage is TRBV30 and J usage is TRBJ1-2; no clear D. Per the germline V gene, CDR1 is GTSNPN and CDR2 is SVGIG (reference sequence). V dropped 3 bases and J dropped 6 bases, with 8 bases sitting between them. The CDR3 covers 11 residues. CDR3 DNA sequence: TGTGCCTGGAGCCTCCTCGATGGCTACACCTTC. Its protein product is CAWSLLDGYTF.

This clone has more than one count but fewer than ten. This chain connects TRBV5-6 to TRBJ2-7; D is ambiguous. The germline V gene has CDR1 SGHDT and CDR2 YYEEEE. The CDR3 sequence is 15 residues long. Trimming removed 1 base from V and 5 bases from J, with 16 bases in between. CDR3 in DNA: TGTGCCAGCAGCTTGTGGCGCGAGGTTCCGGACGAGCAGTACTTC. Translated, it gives CASSLWREVPDEQYF.

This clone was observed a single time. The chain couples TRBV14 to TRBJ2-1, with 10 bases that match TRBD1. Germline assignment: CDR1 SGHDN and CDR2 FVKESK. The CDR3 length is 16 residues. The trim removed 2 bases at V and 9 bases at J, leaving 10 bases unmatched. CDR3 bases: TGTGCCAGCAGCCAAACCGGGACAGGGGCTTATGGTGAGCAGTTCTTC. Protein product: CASSQTGTGAYGEQFF.

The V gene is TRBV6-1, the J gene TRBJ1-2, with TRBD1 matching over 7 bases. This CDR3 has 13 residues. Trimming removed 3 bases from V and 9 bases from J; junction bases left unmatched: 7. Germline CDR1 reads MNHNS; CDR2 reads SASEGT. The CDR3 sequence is CASSEGQLVRYTF. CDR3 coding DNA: TGTGCCAGCAGTGAGGGACAGTTGGTACGCTACACCTTC.

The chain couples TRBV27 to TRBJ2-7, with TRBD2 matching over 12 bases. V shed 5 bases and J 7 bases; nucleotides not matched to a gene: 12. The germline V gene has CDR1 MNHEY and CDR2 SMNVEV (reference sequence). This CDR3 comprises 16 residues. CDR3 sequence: CASSGRLAGASGEQYF. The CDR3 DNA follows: TGTGCCAGCAGTGGTAGACTAGCGGGGGCCTCGGGGGAGCAGTACTTC.

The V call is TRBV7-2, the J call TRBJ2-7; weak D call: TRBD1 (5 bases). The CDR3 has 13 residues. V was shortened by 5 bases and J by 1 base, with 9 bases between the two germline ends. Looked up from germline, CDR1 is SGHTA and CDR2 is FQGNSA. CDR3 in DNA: TGTGCCAGCAGCGGCAGGGTGTCCTACGAGCAGTACTTC. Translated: CASSGRVSYEQYF.

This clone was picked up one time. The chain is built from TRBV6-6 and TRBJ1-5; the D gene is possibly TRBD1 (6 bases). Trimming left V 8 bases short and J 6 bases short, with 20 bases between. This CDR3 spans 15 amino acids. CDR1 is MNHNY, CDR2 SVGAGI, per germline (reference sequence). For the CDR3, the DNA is TGTGCCAGCCGACCCTTGGGGGGGGCGGGTCAGCCCCAGCATTTT. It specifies CASRPLGGAGQPQHF.

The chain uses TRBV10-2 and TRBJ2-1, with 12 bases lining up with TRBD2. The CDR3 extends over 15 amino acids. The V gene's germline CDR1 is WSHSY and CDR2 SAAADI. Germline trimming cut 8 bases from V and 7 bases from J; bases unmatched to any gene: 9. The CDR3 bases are TGCGCCAGCGGGCTAGCGGGGGGGCTCGTTAATGAGCAGTTCTTC. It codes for CASGLAGGLVNEQFF.

The CDR3 region has the DNA TGTGCCAGCAGCCGACAGAGCTCCTATAATTCACCCCTCCACTTT. Encoded protein: CASSRQSSYNSPLHF. The rearrangement links TRBV14 to TRBJ1-6; tentative D call: TRBD1 (5 bases). This CDR3 contains 15 residues. Per germline, CDR1 SGHDN and CDR2 FVKESK. Trimming pared 4 bases from V and 0 bases from J, leaving 7 bases between.

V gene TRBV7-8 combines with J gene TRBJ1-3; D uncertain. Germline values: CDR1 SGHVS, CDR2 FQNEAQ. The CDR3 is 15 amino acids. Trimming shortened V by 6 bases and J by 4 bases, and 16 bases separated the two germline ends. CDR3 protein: CASSPRPPQGNTIYF. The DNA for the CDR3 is TGTGCCAGCAGTCCCCGGCCTCCGCAAGGAAACACCATATATTTT.

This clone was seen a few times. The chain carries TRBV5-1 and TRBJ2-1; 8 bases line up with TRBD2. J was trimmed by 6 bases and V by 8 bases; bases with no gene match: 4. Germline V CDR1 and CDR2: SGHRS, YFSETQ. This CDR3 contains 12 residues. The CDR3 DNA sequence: TGCGCCAGTTCTACTAGCGGCAATGAGCAGTTCTTC. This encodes CASSTSGNEQFF.

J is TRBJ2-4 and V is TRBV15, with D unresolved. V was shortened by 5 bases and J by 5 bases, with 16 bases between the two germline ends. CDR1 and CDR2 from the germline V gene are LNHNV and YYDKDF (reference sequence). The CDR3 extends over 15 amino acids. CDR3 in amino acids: CATSFDSVQENIQYF. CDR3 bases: TGTGCCACCAGCTTCGACTCCGTTCAGGAAAACATTCAGTACTTC.

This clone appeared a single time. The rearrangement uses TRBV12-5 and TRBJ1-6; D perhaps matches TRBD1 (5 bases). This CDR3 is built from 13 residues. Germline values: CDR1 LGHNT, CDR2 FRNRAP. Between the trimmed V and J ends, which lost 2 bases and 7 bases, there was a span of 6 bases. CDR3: CASGLSGNSPLHF. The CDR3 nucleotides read TGTGCTAGTGGTTTGTCAGGGAATTCACCCCTCCACTTT. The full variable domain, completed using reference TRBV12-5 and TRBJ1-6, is DARVTQTPRHKVTEMGQEVTMRCQPILGHNTVFWYRQTMMQGLELLAYFRNRAPLDDSGMPKDRFSAEMPDATLATLKIQPSEPRDSAVYFCASGLSGNSPLHFGNGTRLTVT.

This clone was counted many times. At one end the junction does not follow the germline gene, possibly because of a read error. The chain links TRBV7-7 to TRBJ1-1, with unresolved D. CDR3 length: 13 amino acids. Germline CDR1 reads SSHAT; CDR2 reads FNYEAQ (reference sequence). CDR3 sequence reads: CASSFNQNTEAFF. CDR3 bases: TGTGCTAGCAGCTTTAACCAGAACACTGAAGCTTTCTTT.

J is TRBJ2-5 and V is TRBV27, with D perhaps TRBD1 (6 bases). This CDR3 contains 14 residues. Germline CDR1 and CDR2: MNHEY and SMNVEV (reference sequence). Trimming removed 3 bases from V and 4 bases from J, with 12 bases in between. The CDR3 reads CASSFWGLGETQYF. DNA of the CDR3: TGTGCCAGCAGTTTCTGGGGGCTTGGAGAGACCCAGTACTTC.

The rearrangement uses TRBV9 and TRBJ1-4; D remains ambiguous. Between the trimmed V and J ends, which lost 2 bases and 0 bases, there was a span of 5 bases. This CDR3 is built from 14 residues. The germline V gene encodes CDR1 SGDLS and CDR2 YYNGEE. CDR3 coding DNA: TGTGCCAGCAGCGTGCGGCCAACTAATGAAAAACTGTTTTTT. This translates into CASSVRPTNEKLFF.

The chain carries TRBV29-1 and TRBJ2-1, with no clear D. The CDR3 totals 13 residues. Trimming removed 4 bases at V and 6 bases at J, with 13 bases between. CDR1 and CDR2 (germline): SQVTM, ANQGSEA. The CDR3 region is CSVGFAVGNEQFF. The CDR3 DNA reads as TGCAGCGTTGGTTTCGCCGTTGGCAATGAGCAGTTCTTC.

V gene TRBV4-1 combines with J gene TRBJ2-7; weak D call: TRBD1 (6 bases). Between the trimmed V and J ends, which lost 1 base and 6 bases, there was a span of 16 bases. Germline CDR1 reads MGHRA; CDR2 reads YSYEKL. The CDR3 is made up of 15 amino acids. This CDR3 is CASSQGDTLFLEQYF. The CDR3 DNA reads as TGCGCCAGCAGCCAAGGGGACACCCTTTTCCTCGAGCAGTACTTC.

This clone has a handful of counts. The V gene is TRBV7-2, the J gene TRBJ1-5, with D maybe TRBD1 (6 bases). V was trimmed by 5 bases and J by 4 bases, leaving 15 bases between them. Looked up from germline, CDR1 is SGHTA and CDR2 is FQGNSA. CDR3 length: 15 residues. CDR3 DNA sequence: TGTGCCAGCAGCCGTGGGCAGGGGTTGAATCAGCCCCAGCATTTT. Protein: CASSRGQGLNQPQHF.

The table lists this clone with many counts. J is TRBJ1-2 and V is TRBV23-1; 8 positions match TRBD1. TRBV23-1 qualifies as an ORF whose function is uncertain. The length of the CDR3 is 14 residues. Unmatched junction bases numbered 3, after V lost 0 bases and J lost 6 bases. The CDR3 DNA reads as TGCGCCAGCAGTCAATCTGGACAGGGTGATGGCTACACCTTC. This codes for CASSQSGQGDGYTF.

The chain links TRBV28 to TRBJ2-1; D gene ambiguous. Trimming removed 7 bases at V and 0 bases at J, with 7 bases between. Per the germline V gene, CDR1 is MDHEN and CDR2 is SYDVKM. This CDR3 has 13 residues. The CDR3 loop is CASKASSYNEQFF. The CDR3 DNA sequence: TGTGCCAGCAAGGCTAGCTCCTACAATGAGCAGTTCTTC.

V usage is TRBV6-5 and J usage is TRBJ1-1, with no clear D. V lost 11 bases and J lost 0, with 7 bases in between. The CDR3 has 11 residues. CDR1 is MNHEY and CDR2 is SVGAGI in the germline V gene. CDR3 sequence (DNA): TGTGCCCTCATCGTGAACACTGAAGCTTTCTTT. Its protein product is CALIVNTEAFF.

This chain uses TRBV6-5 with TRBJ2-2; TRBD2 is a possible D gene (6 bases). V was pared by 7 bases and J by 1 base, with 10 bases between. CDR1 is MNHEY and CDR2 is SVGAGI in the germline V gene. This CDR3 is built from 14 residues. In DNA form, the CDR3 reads TGTGCCAGCACGCGGGGCTTGAACACCGGGGAGCTGTTTTTT. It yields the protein CASTRGLNTGELFF.

This CDR3 is CASSFASGYNEQFF. The CDR3 DNA reads as TGTGCCAGCAGTTTTGCTAGCGGCTACAATGAGCAGTTCTTC. The chain links TRBV27 to TRBJ2-1, with TRBD2 matching 7 bases. The germline CDR1 and CDR2 sequences are MNHEY and SMNVEV (reference sequence). The ends lost 3 bases at V and 3 bases at J; junction bases unmatched: 2. The CDR3 covers 14 residues.